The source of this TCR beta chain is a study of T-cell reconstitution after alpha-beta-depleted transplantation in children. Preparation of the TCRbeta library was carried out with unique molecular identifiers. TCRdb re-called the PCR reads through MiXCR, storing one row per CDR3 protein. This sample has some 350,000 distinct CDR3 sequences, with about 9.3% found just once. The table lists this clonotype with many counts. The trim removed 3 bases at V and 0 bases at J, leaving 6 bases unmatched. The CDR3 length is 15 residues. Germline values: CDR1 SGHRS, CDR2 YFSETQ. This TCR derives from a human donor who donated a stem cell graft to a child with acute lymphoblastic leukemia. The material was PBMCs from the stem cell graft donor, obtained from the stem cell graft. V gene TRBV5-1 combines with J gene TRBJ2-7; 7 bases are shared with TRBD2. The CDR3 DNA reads TGCGCCAGCAGCTCAGGGACGGGGGGCTCCTACGAGCAGTACTTC. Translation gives CASSSGTGGSYEQYF. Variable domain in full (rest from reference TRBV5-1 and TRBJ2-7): KAGVTQTPRYLIKTRGQQVTLSCSPISGHRSVSWYQQTPGQGLQFLFEYFSETQRNKGNFPGRFSGRQFSNSRSEMNVSTLELGDSALYLCASSSGTGGSYEQYFGPGTRLTVT.